Listed below are T cell receptor beta chains from one sample, sequenced in a study of T-cell memory formation after mild COVID-19. TCRdb recomputed calls from the 5' RACE reads with MiXCR, one row per CDR3 protein. Among 180,000 or so distinct CDR3 sequences, about 9.9% were seen once, and the ten largest hold roughly 3.8%. The material sequenced was PBMCs or a T cell subset sorted from them (not recorded which). These receptors all stem from a man between 18 and 35 years old who had mild COVID-19 (a few samples of this study predate the infection). Cell type and time point are not known. Both conserved end residues are part of each CDR3. The D gene is left open where the match is weak. Not all rows give a size; the values are once, few, many and, for expanded clones, a class.

D gene: TRBD1; V gene: TRBV12-5; J gene: TRBJ1-6; clone size: few; CDR3 protein: CASGLRDSPNSPLHF; CDR3 DNA: TGTGCTAGTGGTTTGAGGGACAGCCCCAATTCACCCCTCCACTTT
D gene: TRBD1; V gene: TRBV29-1; J gene: TRBJ2-7; clone size: -; CDR3 protein: CSVWGWDRAAYEQYF; CDR3 DNA: TGCAGCGTTTGGGGTTGGGACAGGGCGGCCTACGAGCAGTACTTC
D gene: TRBD2; V gene: TRBV12-3/TRBV12-4; J gene: TRBJ2-1; clone size: many; CDR3 protein: CASTLGGGRGYNEQFF; CDR3 DNA: TGTGCCAGCACCCTCGGGGGGGGACGGGGATACAATGAGCAGTTCTTC
D gene: -; V gene: TRBV28; J gene: TRBJ1-5; clone size: many; CDR3 protein: CASSLLSGNQPQHF; CDR3 DNA: TGTGCCAGCAGTTTGCTTTCTGGCAATCAGCCCCAGCATTTT
D gene: -; V gene: TRBV6-2/TRBV6-3; J gene: TRBJ2-5; clone size: -; CDR3 protein: CASSYPGETQYF; CDR3 DNA: TGTGCCAGCAGTTACCCCGGAGAGACCCAGTACTTC
D gene: -; V gene: TRBV7-2; J gene: TRBJ2-1; clone size: -; CDR3 protein: CASSLVFWGSNEQFF; CDR3 DNA: TGTGCCAGCAGCTTAGTCTTTTGGGGCAGCAATGAGCAGTTCTTC
D gene: -; V gene: TRBV7-3; J gene: TRBJ2-3; clone size: few; CDR3 protein: CASSRTNSRWVRDGDTQYF; CDR3 DNA: TGTGCCAGCAGCCGAACCAACTCTCGCTGGGTCCGGGACGGAGATACGCAGTATTTT
D gene: -; V gene: TRBV12-3/TRBV12-4; J gene: TRBJ2-1; clone size: few; CDR3 protein: CASSLWGPKDNEQFF; CDR3 DNA: TGTGCCAGCAGTTTGTGGGGCCCTAAAGACAATGAGCAGTTCTTC
D gene: -; V gene: TRBV4-3; J gene: TRBJ2-6; clone size: few; CDR3 protein: CASSQTRGSGANVLTF; CDR3 DNA: TGCGCCAGCAGCCAAACTAGGGGCTCTGGGGCCAACGTCCTGACTTTC
D gene: -; V gene: TRBV6-6; J gene: TRBJ2-1; clone size: -; CDR3 protein: CASSSQGSSYNEQFF; CDR3 DNA: TGTGCCAGCAGTTCCCAGGGGAGCTCCTACAATGAGCAGTTCTTC
D gene: -; V gene: TRBV20-1; J gene: TRBJ2-7; clone size: many; CDR3 protein: CSARGGTGRLYEQYF; CDR3 DNA: TGCAGTGCTAGAGGGGGTACAGGGAGACTCTACGAGCAGTACTTC
D gene: -; V gene: TRBV7-9; J gene: TRBJ2-3; clone size: -; CDR3 protein: CASSFEADTQYF; CDR3 DNA: TGTGCCAGCAGCTTTGAAGCAGATACGCAGTATTTT
D gene: TRBD2; V gene: TRBV11-2; J gene: TRBJ2-3; clone size: many; CDR3 protein: CASEIVAGVSDTQYF; CDR3 DNA: TGTGCCAGCGAGATAGTAGCGGGAGTATCAGATACGCAGTATTTT
D gene: -; V gene: TRBV27; J gene: TRBJ1-6; clone size: -; CDR3 protein: CASSLLNSPLHF; CDR3 DNA: TGTGCCAGCAGTTTGTTGAATTCACCCCTCCACTTT
D gene: TRBD1; V gene: TRBV24-1; J gene: TRBJ2-5; clone size: -; CDR3 protein: CATSDTTGGGETQYF; CDR3 DNA: TGTGCCACCAGTGATACGACAGGGGGCGGAGAGACCCAGTACTTC
D gene: -; V gene: TRBV5-1; J gene: TRBJ1-1; clone size: few; CDR3 protein: CASSLPQNTEAFF; CDR3 DNA: TGCGCCAGCAGCTTGCCACAGAACACTGAAGCTTTCTTT
D gene: TRBD1; V gene: TRBV7-2; J gene: TRBJ2-4; clone size: few; CDR3 protein: CASSSRTGITAKNIQYF; CDR3 DNA: TGTGCCAGCAGCTCCAGGACAGGGATTACGGCCAAAAACATTCAGTACTTC
D gene: TRBD1; V gene: TRBV7-2; J gene: TRBJ1-1; clone size: -; CDR3 protein: CASSLSRGPANTEAFF; CDR3 DNA: TGTGCCAGCAGCTTGAGCAGGGGGCCGGCGAACACTGAAGCTTTCTTT
D gene: -; V gene: TRBV9; J gene: TRBJ2-2; clone size: -; CDR3 protein: CASSVGQANTGELFF; CDR3 DNA: TGTGCCAGCAGCGTAGGGCAGGCCAACACCGGGGAGCTGTTTTTT
D gene: TRBD1; V gene: TRBV20-1; J gene: TRBJ1-1; clone size: few; CDR3 protein: CSARSRQGRGTFF; CDR3 DNA: TGCAGTGCTAGATCAAGACAGGGGAGAGGGACTTTCTTT
D gene: -; V gene: TRBV14; J gene: TRBJ1-1; clone size: -; CDR3 protein: CASSQAQGPNTEAFF; CDR3 DNA: TGTGCCAGCAGCCAAGCACAAGGCCCGAACACTGAAGCTTTCTTT
D gene: TRBD1; V gene: TRBV19; J gene: TRBJ1-5; clone size: few; CDR3 protein: CASSRQGGGQPQHF; CDR3 DNA: TGTGCCAGTAGTAGACAGGGTGGCGGACAGCCCCAGCATTTT
D gene: TRBD1; V gene: TRBV5-1; J gene: TRBJ2-2; clone size: few; CDR3 protein: CASSLRGQDYTGELFF; CDR3 DNA: TGCGCCAGCAGCTTAAGAGGACAGGATTACACCGGGGAGCTGTTTTTT
D gene: -; V gene: TRBV20-1; J gene: TRBJ2-7; clone size: -; CDR3 protein: CSAREVSYEQYF; CDR3 DNA: TGCAGTGCTAGAGAGGTATCCTACGAGCAGTACTTC
D gene: TRBD2; V gene: TRBV20-1; J gene: TRBJ2-1; clone size: many; CDR3 protein: CSIDQRGNNEQFF; CDR3 DNA: TGCAGTATAGACCAGCGGGGGAACAATGAGCAGTTCTTC
D gene: -; V gene: TRBV29-1; J gene: TRBJ1-1; clone size: -; CDR3 protein: CSVSGFPTEAFF; CDR3 DNA: TGCAGCGTTTCCGGGTTTCCCACTGAAGCTTTCTTT
D gene: -; V gene: TRBV9; J gene: TRBJ1-6; clone size: -; CDR3 protein: CASSADIGRSYNSPLHF; CDR3 DNA: TGTGCCAGCAGCGCCGATATTGGCCGCTCCTATAATTCACCCCTCCACTTT
D gene: -; V gene: TRBV25-1; J gene: TRBJ1-1; clone size: few; CDR3 protein: CASSVREGTEAFF; CDR3 DNA: TGTGCCAGCAGTGTCAGGGAGGGCACTGAAGCTTTCTTT
D gene: -; V gene: TRBV2; J gene: TRBJ1-4; clone size: -; CDR3 protein: CASSPMGVPFF; CDR3 DNA: TGTGCCAGCAGTCCAATGGGGGTCCCGTTTTTT
D gene: -; V gene: TRBV7-3; J gene: TRBJ1-1; clone size: few; CDR3 protein: CASSLEAGIKMNTEAFF; CDR3 DNA: TGTGCCAGCAGCTTAGAGGCAGGAATCAAAATGAACACTGAAGCTTTCTTT
D gene: -; V gene: TRBV20-1; J gene: TRBJ1-2; clone size: few; CDR3 protein: CSAKAWGGRDYTF; CDR3 DNA: TGCAGTGCTAAGGCGTGGGGGGGACGCGACTACACCTTC
D gene: TRBD1; V gene: TRBV2; J gene: TRBJ2-1; clone size: many; CDR3 protein: CASSWDRAYNEQFF; CDR3 DNA: TGTGCCAGCAGTTGGGACAGGGCCTACAATGAGCAGTTCTTC
D gene: -; V gene: TRBV3-1; J gene: TRBJ2-5; clone size: few; CDR3 protein: CASSHGTGTGTQYF; CDR3 DNA: TGTGCCAGCAGCCATGGGACGGGTACAGGTACCCAGTACTTC
D gene: -; V gene: TRBV5-1; J gene: TRBJ1-2; clone size: -; CDR3 protein: CASSPGSKRVYGYTF; CDR3 DNA: TGCGCCAGCTCTCCCGGGAGCAAAAGGGTCTATGGCTACACCTTC
D gene: -; V gene: TRBV5-4; J gene: TRBJ2-2; clone size: many; CDR3 protein: CASSLIQGMNTGELFF; CDR3 DNA: TGTGCCAGCAGCTTGATCCAGGGGATGAACACCGGGGAGCTGTTTTTT
D gene: -; V gene: TRBV7-6; J gene: TRBJ2-6; clone size: -; CDR3 protein: CASSLEGYSGANVLTF; CDR3 DNA: TGTGCCAGCAGCTTAGAAGGGTACTCTGGGGCCAACGTCCTGACTTTC
D gene: -; V gene: TRBV2; J gene: TRBJ2-5; clone size: few; CDR3 protein: CASSDGGPGQETQYF; CDR3 DNA: TGTGCCAGCAGTGATGGGGGCCCGGGGCAAGAGACCCAGTACTTC
D gene: -; V gene: TRBV5-1; J gene: TRBJ1-1; clone size: many; CDR3 protein: CASSLEVNTEAFF; CDR3 DNA: TGCGCCAGCAGCTTGGAGGTGAACACTGAAGCTTTCTTT
D gene: -; V gene: TRBV5-1; J gene: TRBJ2-6; clone size: few; CDR3 protein: CASRWNAGLGANVLTF; CDR3 DNA: TGCGCCAGCAGATGGAATGCGGGACTCGGGGCCAACGTCCTGACTTTC
D gene: -; V gene: TRBV6-2/TRBV6-3; J gene: TRBJ1-5; clone size: few; CDR3 protein: CASVRQVDQPQHF; CDR3 DNA: TGTGCCAGCGTCCGACAGGTGGATCAGCCCCAGCATTTT
D gene: -; V gene: TRBV5-1; J gene: TRBJ2-5; clone size: -; CDR3 protein: CASSLQASSQETQYF; CDR3 DNA: TGCGCCAGCAGCTTGCAAGCCAGCAGCCAAGAGACCCAGTACTTC
D gene: -; V gene: TRBV20-1; J gene: TRBJ2-6; clone size: -; CDR3 protein: CSAEGRGSGANVLTF; CDR3 DNA: TGCAGTGCAGAAGGACGGGGTTCTGGGGCCAACGTCCTGACTTTC
D gene: -; V gene: TRBV29-1; J gene: TRBJ2-2; clone size: -; CDR3 protein: CSAAWTANTGELFF; CDR3 DNA: TGCAGCGCCGCTTGGACTGCGAACACCGGGGAGCTGTTTTTT
D gene: TRBD1; V gene: TRBV7-9; J gene: TRBJ2-3; clone size: -; CDR3 protein: CASSLGQGIDTQYF; CDR3 DNA: TGTGCCAGCAGCTTGGGACAGGGAATAGATACGCAGTATTTT
D gene: -; V gene: TRBV11-2; J gene: TRBJ2-3; clone size: many; CDR3 protein: CASSSYRGRADTQYF; CDR3 DNA: TGTGCCAGCAGCTCCTACAGGGGGAGGGCAGATACGCAGTATTTT
D gene: TRBD2; V gene: TRBV20-1; J gene: TRBJ2-5; clone size: -; CDR3 protein: CSAYVGAGGQETQYF; CDR3 DNA: TGCAGTGCTTACGTGGGAGCGGGGGGGCAAGAGACCCAGTACTTC
D gene: -; V gene: TRBV15; J gene: TRBJ1-1; clone size: many; CDR3 protein: CATSRFDSNTEAFF; CDR3 DNA: TGTGCCACCAGCAGGTTTGACAGTAACACTGAAGCTTTCTTT
D gene: -; V gene: TRBV5-1; J gene: TRBJ2-5; clone size: few; CDR3 protein: CASSSGVGLVTQYF; CDR3 DNA: TGCGCCAGCAGCTCTGGAGTGGGGCTTGTGACCCAGTACTTC
D gene: -; V gene: TRBV3-1; J gene: TRBJ2-4; clone size: many; CDR3 protein: CASSLGTLAKNIQYF; CDR3 DNA: TGTGCCAGCAGCCTCGGGACATTAGCCAAAAACATTCAGTACTTC
D gene: TRBD2; V gene: TRBV5-1; J gene: TRBJ2-3; clone size: -; CDR3 protein: CASSLKVAGGLSTDTQYF; CDR3 DNA: TGCGCCAGCAGCTTGAAGGTAGCGGGGGGTCTTAGCACAGATACGCAGTATTTT
D gene: -; V gene: TRBV3-1; J gene: TRBJ2-7; clone size: few; CDR3 protein: CASSQDLYEQYF; CDR3 DNA: TGTGCCAGCAGCCAAGATCTCTACGAGCAGTACTTC
D gene: -; V gene: TRBV7-2; J gene: TRBJ2-7; clone size: -; CDR3 protein: CASSSPGRYEQYF; CDR3 DNA: TGTGCCAGCAGCTCACCCGGGCGCTACGAGCAGTACTTC
D gene: -; V gene: TRBV19; J gene: TRBJ2-3; clone size: few; CDR3 protein: CASSIRATGSDGTQYF; CDR3 DNA: TGTGCCAGTAGTATCCGGGCTACGGGATCTGACGGTACGCAGTATTTT
D gene: -; V gene: TRBV4-3; J gene: TRBJ1-3; clone size: few; CDR3 protein: CASSPTAGNTIYF; CDR3 DNA: TGCGCCAGCAGCCCGACCGCTGGAAACACCATATATTTT